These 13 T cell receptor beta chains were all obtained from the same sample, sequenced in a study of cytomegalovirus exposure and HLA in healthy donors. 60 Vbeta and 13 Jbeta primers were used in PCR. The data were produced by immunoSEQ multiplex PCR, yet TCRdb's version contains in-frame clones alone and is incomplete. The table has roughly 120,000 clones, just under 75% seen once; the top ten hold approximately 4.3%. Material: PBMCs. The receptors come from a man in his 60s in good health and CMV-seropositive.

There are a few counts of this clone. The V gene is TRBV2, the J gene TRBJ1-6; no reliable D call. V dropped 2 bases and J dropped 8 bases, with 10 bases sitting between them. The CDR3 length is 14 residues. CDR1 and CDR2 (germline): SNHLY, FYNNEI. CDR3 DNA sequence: TGTGCCAGCAGTGAACGGGGTTCGGATTCACCCCTCCACTTT. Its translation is CASSERGSDSPLHF.

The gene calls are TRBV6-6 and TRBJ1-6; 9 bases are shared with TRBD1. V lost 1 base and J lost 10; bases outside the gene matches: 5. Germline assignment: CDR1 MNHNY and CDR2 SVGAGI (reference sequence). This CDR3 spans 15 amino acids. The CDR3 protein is CASSYLGQGQSPLHF. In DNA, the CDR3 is TGTGCCAGCAGTTACTTGGGACAGGGACAGTCACCCCTCCACTTT.

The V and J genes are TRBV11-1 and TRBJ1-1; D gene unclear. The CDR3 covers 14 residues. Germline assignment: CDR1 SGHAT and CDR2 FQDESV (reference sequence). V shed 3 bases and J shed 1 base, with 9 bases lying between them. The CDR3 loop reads CASSFTAGNTEAFF. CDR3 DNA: TGTGCCAGCAGCTTTACAGCGGGGAACACTGAAGCTTTCTTT.

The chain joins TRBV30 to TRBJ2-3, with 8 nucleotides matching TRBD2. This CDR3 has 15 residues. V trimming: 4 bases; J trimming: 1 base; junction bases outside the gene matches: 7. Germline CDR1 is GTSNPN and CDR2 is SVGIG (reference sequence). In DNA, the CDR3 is TGTGCCTGGACGGGTGGGCGGGGGGGCACAGATACGCAGTATTTT. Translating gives CAWTGGRGGTDTQYF.

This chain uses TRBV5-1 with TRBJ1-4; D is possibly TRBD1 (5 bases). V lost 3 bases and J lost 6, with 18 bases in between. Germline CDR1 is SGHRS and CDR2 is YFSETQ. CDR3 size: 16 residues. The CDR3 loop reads CASSSDQGFVYEKLFF. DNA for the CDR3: TGCGCCAGCAGCTCCGACCAGGGCTTTGTCTATGAAAAACTGTTTTTT.

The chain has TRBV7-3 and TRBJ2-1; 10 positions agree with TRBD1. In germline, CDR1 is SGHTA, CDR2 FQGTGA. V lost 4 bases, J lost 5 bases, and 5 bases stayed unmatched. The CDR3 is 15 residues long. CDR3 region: CASSSRQGANNEQFF. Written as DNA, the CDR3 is TGTGCCAGCAGCTCCAGACAGGGGGCTAACAATGAGCAGTTCTTC.

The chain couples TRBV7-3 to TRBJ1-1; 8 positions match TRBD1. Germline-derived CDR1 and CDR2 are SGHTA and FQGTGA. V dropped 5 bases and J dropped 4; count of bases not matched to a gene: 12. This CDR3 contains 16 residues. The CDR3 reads CASSLLLGQGPTEAFF. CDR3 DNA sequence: TGTGCCAGCAGCCTTTTATTAGGACAGGGCCCCACTGAAGCTTTCTTT.

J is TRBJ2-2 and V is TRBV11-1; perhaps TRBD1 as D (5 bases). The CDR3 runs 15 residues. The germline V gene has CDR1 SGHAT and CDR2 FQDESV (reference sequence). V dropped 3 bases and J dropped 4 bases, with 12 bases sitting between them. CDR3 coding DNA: TGTGCCAGCAGCTTGGGGCAAACGATCACCGGGGAGCTGTTTTTT. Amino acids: CASSLGQTITGELFF. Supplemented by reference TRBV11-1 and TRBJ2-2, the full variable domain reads EAEVAQSPRYKITEKSQAVAFWCDPISGHATLYWYRQILGQGPELLVQFQDESVVDDSQLPKDRFSAERLKGVDSTLKIQPAELGDSAMYLCASSLGQTITGELFFGEGSRLTVL.

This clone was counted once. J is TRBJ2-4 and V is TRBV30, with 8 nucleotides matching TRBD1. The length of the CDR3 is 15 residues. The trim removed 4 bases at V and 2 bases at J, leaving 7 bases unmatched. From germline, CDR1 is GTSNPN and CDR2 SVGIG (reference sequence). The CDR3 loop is CAWTPGQVSKNIQYF. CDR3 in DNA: TGTGCCTGGACCCCGGGACAGGTATCCAAAAACATTCAGTACTTC.

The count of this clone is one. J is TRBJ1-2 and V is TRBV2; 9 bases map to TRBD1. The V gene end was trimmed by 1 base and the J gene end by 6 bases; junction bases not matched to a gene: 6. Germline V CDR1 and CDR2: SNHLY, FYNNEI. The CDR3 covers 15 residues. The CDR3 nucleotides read TGTGCCAGCAGTGAAGAAGGCGGGACAGGGAATGGCTACACCTTC. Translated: CASSEEGGTGNGYTF.

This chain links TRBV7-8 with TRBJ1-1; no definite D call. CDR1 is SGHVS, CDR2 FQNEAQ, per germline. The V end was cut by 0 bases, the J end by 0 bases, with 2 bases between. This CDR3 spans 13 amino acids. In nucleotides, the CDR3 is TGTGCCAGCAGCTTAGCCTTGAACACTGAAGCTTTCTTT. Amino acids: CASSLALNTEAFF.

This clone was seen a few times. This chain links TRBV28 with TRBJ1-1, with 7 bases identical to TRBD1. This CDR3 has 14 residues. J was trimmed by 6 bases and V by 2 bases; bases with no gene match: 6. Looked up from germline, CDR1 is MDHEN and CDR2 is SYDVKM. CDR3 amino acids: CASSLGTAIPEAFF. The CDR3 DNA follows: TGTGCCAGCAGTTTAGGGACAGCTATCCCTGAAGCTTTCTTT.

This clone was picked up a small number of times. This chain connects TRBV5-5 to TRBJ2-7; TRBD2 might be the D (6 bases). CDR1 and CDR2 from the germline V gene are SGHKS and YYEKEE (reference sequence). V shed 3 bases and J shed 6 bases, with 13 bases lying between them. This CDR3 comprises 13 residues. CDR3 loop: CASSYFEEGEQYF. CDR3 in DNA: TGTGCCAGCAGCTATTTTGAGGAGGGCGAGCAGTACTTC.